One and the same sample provided the 12 T cell receptor beta chains below, sequenced in a study of T cell repertoires in cytomegalovirus infection. TCRdb reanalysed the reads using MiXCR and keeps one entry per CDR3 protein. The data contain around 750,000 distinct CDR3 sequences, approximately 30% of them singletons. Their antigens are not known. The material was cultured CD8+ T cells from PBMCs, obtained from culture after CMV antigen stimulation. The receptors were gathered from a human donor in good health (CMV status not recorded). Some clones in this sample may be carry-over from other donors' samples.

This clonotype was observed at least ten times. The genes are TRBV7-6 and TRBJ2-1, with 8 bases that match TRBD1. With 4 bases clipped from V and 8 bases from J, the junction kept 10 bases outside the gene matches. The germline gives CDR1 SGHVS, CDR2 FNYEAQ. The CDR3 consists of 15 residues. The CDR3 spells CASSSGQGFGHEQFF. DNA for the CDR3: TGTGCCAGCAGCTCCGGACAGGGTTTTGGCCATGAGCAGTTCTTC.

This clonotype was counted a few times. V and J are TRBV6-5 and TRBJ2-2, with D possibly TRBD1 on 5 matching bases. CDR3 length equals 16 residues. Germline V gives CDR1 MNHEY, CDR2 SVGAGI. Trimming removed 2 bases from V and 6 bases from J, with 16 bases in between. CDR3 sequence: CASSYGAANGAGELFF. As DNA, the CDR3 is TGTGCCAGCAGTTACGGGGCGGCTAATGGGGCCGGGGAGCTGTTTTTT.

This clonotype was detected only a few times. The chain carries TRBV7-9 and TRBJ1-3; D not resolved. Trimming removed 3 bases from V and 0 bases from J, with 12 bases in between. CDR1 is SEHNR, CDR2 FQNEAQ, per germline (reference sequence). CDR3 length equals 16 residues. The CDR3 coding sequence is TGTGCCAGCAGCTTGGGAGGACTTTACTCTGGAAACACCATATATTTT. This translates into CASSLGGLYSGNTIYF.

The V call is TRBV29-1, the J call TRBJ2-3; 9 nucleotides match TRBD1. With V trimmed by 7 bases and J by 4 bases, 12 bases remained unmatched. From germline, CDR1 is SQVTM and CDR2 ANQGSEA. The CDR3 sequence is 15 residues long. In nucleotides, the CDR3 is TGCAGCGGGTCGTCGACAGGGGGAGAAGCAGATACGCAGTATTTT. It yields the protein CSGSSTGGEADTQYF.

The CDR3 DNA sequence: TGCAGTGCTAGTTCGACAGATATCTATGGCTACACCTTC. It codes for CSASSTDIYGYTF. The chain combines TRBV20-1 with TRBJ1-2, with D perhaps TRBD1 (5 bases). The CDR3 runs to 13 residues. Germline CDR1 reads DFQATT; CDR2 reads SNEGSKA (reference sequence). Trimming took 3 bases from V and 4 from J, leaving 12 bases between them.

The chain joins TRBV7-8 to TRBJ2-1; D gene uncertain. This CDR3 has 14 amino acids. V was trimmed by 7 bases and J by 4 bases, leaving 14 bases between them. Germline lookup yields CDR1 SGHVS and CDR2 FQNEAQ. Written as DNA, the CDR3 is TGTGCCAGCACCACCCGGTTGGTGTACAATGAGCAGTTCTTC. Its translation: CASTTRLVYNEQFF. Based on the CDR3 plus reference TRBV7-8 and TRBJ2-1, the full variable domain is GAGVSQSPRYKVAKRGQDVALRCDPISGHVSLFWYQQALGQGPEFLTYFQNEAQLDKSGLPSDRFFAERPEGSVSTLKIQRTQQEDSAVYLCASTTRLVYNEQFFGPGTRLTVL.

The table lists this clonotype with a few counts. The gene calls are TRBV19 and TRBJ1-1; D not certain. V was clipped by 7 bases and J by 1 base, with 22 bases between them. The CDR3 is 17 amino acids. Per germline, CDR1 LNHDA and CDR2 SQIVND (reference sequence). In DNA, the CDR3 is TGTGCCAGTATCACCCCCGGAGGTGACCGTCAGAACACTGAAGCTTTCTTT. Translation gives CASITPGGDRQNTEAFF. Complete variable domain (other parts from reference TRBV19 and TRBJ1-1): DGGITQSPKYLFRKEGQNVTLSCEQNLNHDAMYWYRQDPGQGLRLIYYSQIVNDFQKGDIAEGYSVSREKKESFPLTVTSAQKNPTAFYLCASITPGGDRQNTEAFFGQGTRLTVV.

This clonotype occurred a few times. V usage is TRBV7-6 and J usage is TRBJ2-2; 9 positions match TRBD1. CDR1 SGHVS and CDR2 FNYEAQ come from the germline V gene. Losses at the gene ends were 6 bases for V and 3 bases for J; bases not matched to a gene: 8. The CDR3 consists of 16 residues. This CDR3 is CASSSLQGADTGELFF. The CDR3, as DNA: TGTGCCAGCAGTTCCTTACAGGGGGCAGACACCGGGGAGCTGTTTTTT.

The rearrangement uses TRBV27 and TRBJ2-1, with TRBD2 matching over 8 bases. Germline CDR1 MNHEY, CDR2 SMNVEV (reference sequence). Germline trimming cut 4 bases from V and 2 bases from J; bases unmatched to any gene: 10. This CDR3 is 17 amino acids long. The CDR3 nucleotides are TGTGCCAGCAGTTCAGCCGAGTCGGGGGGGCCCTACAATGAGCAGTTCTTC. Amino acid sequence: CASSSAESGGPYNEQFF.

V gene TRBV12-3 or TRBV12-4 combines with J gene TRBJ2-1; perhaps D is TRBD1 or TRBD2 (5 bases each). There are 17 residues in the CDR3. Trimming removed 2 bases at V and 6 bases at J, with 20 bases between. The CDR3 region is CASSLLGPLSTSNEQFF. The CDR3, as DNA: TGTGCCAGCAGTTTACTGGGACCTTTATCCACGAGCAATGAGCAGTTCTTC.

This rearrangement joins TRBV24-1 to TRBJ1-2; 9 bases are shared with TRBD1. This CDR3 has 14 residues. CDR1 is KGHDR and CDR2 is SFDVKD in the germline V gene. With V trimmed by 3 bases and J by 6 bases, 4 bases remained unmatched. CDR3 sequence: CATSDGRDRDGYTF. The CDR3 DNA reads TGTGCCACCAGTGATGGCCGGGACAGGGATGGCTACACCTTC.

V usage is TRBV6-5 and J usage is TRBJ1-4; TRBD1 is a possible D gene (5 bases). This CDR3 has 17 amino acids. The V end lost 0 bases, the J end lost 3 bases, and 14 bases lay between the germline ends. The germline CDR1 and CDR2 sequences are MNHEY and SVGAGI. The CDR3, as DNA: TGTGCCAGCAGTTACTCGCGAATCGGGGGATCTAATGAAAAACTGTTTTTT. Residues: CASSYSRIGGSNEKLFF.